Listed below are T cell receptor beta chains from one sample, sequenced in a study of blood T cells in healthy people across ages. TCRdb processed the 5' RACE reads anew with MiXCR; each CDR3 protein has one entry. There are fewer than 950,000 distinct CDR3 sequences in the sample; roughly 50% occur only once, and around 41% lies in the top ten. Sequencing was carried out using blood. These receptor sequences come from a man at least 80 years old in good health. The conserved cysteine and the conserved F or W are not part of the CDR3 here.

TRBJ2-7,TRBV27,ASSSRGRLGYEQY
TRBJ2-1,TRBV5-4,ASSLGIGQGTYNEQF
TRBJ2-7,TRBV6-1,ASSELPSGEQY
TRBJ2-5,TRBV3-1,ASSQPYDSRETQY
TRBJ2-7,TRBV6-1,ASSETAVSSYEQY
TRBJ2-3,TRBV6-1,ASSEVGLAGHGEGTDTQY
TRBJ2-1,TRBV5-6,ASRRTSGSSYKEQF
TRBJ1-4,TRBV6-6,ASKQGGEKLF
TRBJ2-1,TRBV25-1,ASSEINEQF
TRBJ2-5,TRBV21-1,ASRLQGYWETQY
TRBJ2-1,TRBV2,ASNPAGARSEQF
TRBJ2-3,TRBV7-3,ASGEVAGGPADTQY
TRBJ1-1,TRBV5-1,ASSPDGLRGGAF
TRBJ2-3,TRBV29-1,SVEPGPDTQY
TRBJ2-2,TRBV2,ASLRDSNTGELF
TRBJ2-2,TRBV20-1,SARRDRNTGELF
TRBJ2-3,TRBV9,ASSVGGGLHRYAY
TRBJ2-7,TRBV7-7,ASSLGPKGGSEQY
TRBJ1-2,TRBV12-3/TRBV12-4,ASSQDRAYDYT
TRBJ1-3,TRBV27,ASSLQGPGNTIY
TRBJ2-3,TRBV29-1,SVRGSRETSTDTQY
TRBJ2-1,TRBV7-2,ASSLKGLAAQF
TRBJ1-1,TRBV6-6,ASSPKDRVKQAF
TRBJ2-7,TRBV6-1,ASSEGRGHTYEQY
TRBJ1-2,TRBV2,ASRDSTRGYT
TRBJ2-7,TRBV11-2,ASSITGSDYEQY
TRBJ2-3,TRBV6-1,ASSQPAGEASWTDTQY
TRBJ2-5,TRBV11-1,ASNQGERETQY
TRBJ2-5,TRBV3-1,ASSQAGGETQY
TRBJ2-7,TRBV14,ASSQPSGRSYEQY
TRBJ2-7,TRBV7-9,ASSAGASSYNEQY
TRBJ2-7,TRBV29-1,SVYPGPGYEQY
TRBJ1-2,TRBV29-1,SASDTYNGYT
TRBJ2-7,TRBV7-2,ASRQGAGDEQY
TRBJ2-7,TRBV18,ASSPSVGGEQY
TRBJ2-3,TRBV20-1,SARPEALGGRTQY
TRBJ1-2,TRBV18,ASSPEVNYGYT
TRBJ2-3,TRBV25-1,ASSDDRFGVATQY
TRBJ2-1,TRBV12-3/TRBV12-4,ASSRRLYNEQF
TRBJ1-2,TRBV3-1,ASSQVQGNYGYT
TRBJ2-4,TRBV6-5,ASSYLWEQY
NA,TRBV29-1,SVVGQISYEQY
TRBJ2-7,TRBV6-5,ASSYSASGSDSYEQY
TRBJ1-2,TRBV4-1,ASSRLPGVSYGYT
NA,TRBV20-1,SASSSGSYEQY
TRBJ1-2,TRBV7-2,ASSVLPDSNYGYT
TRBJ1-2,TRBV14,ASSQDLRGQGVYGYT
TRBJ2-3,TRBV7-2,VSSRAGEVAAYAY